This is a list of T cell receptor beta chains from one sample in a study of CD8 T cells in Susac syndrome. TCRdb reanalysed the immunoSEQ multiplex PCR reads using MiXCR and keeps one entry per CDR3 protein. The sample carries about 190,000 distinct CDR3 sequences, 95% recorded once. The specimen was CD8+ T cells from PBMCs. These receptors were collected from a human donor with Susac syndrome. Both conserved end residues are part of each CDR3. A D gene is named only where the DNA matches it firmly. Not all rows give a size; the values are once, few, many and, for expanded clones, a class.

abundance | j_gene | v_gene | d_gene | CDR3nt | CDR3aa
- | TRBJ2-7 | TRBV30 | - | TGTGCCTGGACCCCCGATGTTACCTACGAGCAGTACTTC | CAWTPDVTYEQYF
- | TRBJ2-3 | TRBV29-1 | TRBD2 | TGCAGCGTGGTAGGGGGTAGCGGGGGGACCACAGATACGCAGTATTTT | CSVVGGSGGTTDTQYF
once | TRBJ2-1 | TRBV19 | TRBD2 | TGTGCCAGTAGATCACTAGCGGGGGGGCCCAATCATGAGCAGTTCTTC | CASRSLAGGPNHEQFF
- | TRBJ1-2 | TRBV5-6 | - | TGTGCCAGCAGCTTCGGGGGAGCTGGCTACACCTTC | CASSFGGAGYTF
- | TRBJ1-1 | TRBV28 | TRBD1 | TGTGCCAGCAGTCCGTTCCCAGGGGGCTCTAACACTGAAGCTTTCTTT | CASSPFPGGSNTEAFF
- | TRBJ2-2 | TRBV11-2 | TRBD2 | TGTGCCAGCAGCTTAAGACTAGCGGGAGGTTACACCGGGGAGCTGTTTTTT | CASSLRLAGGYTGELFF
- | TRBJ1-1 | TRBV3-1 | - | TGTGCCAGCAGCCAAGAATTGGGGGGAGAGGGTGAAGCTTTCTTT | CASSQELGGEGEAFF
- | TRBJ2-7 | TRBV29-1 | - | TGCAGCGTTTCGGAACGGCGGAGCGACGAGCAGTACTTC | CSVSERRSDEQYF
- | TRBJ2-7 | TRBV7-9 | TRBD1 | TGTGCCAGCAGCGAACCGGGACAGGGCGGCGAGCAGTACTTC | CASSEPGQGGEQYF
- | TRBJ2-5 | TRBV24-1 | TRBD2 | TGTGCCACCAGTGACCATAAACTAGCGGGAGGGCCGGTGGAGACCCAGTACTTC | CATSDHKLAGGPVETQYF
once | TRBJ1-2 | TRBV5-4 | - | TGTGCCAGCAGCCCTTTTTGGGGGGATGGCTACACCTTC | CASSPFWGDGYTF
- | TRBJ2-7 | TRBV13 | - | TGTGCCAGCAGCTTAAACGGGGGCCTATCTACGGGGCAGTACTTC | CASSLNGGLSTGQYF
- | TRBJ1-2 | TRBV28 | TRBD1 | TGTGCCAGCAGTTTCACAGGGGTCTATGGCTACACCTTC | CASSFTGVYGYTF
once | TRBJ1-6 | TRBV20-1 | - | TGCAGTGCTAGAGAACATTATAATTCACCCCTCCACTTT | CSAREHYNSPLHF
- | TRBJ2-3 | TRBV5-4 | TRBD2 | TGTGCCAGCAGCTTGGAGGGTAGCGGGGTATACACAGATACGCAGTATTTT | CASSLEGSGVYTDTQYF
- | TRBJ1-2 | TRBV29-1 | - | TGCAGCGTTGATGCAGTTAACTATGGCTACACCTTC | CSVDAVNYGYTF
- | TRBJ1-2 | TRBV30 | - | TGTGCCTGGAGCACGGACGGAAGCTATGGCTACACCTTC | CAWSTDGSYGYTF
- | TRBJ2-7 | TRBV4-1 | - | TGCGCCAGCAGCCAAGATCCGACTCTAAACTACGAGCAGTACTTC | CASSQDPTLNYEQYF
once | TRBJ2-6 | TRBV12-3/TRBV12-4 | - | TGTGCCAGCACTCCCACTTACTCTGGGGCCAACGTCCTGACTTTC | CASTPTYSGANVLTF
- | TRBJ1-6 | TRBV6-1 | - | TGTGCCAGCAGAACCACAGGGTTGGGTAATTCACCCCTCCACTTT | CASRTTGLGNSPLHF
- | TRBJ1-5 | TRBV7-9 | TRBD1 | TGTGCCAGCAGCTCCTGGACAGGGGGAAATAGCAATCAGCCCCAGCATTTT | CASSSWTGGNSNQPQHF
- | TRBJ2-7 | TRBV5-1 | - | TGCGCCAGCAAACAGGGAGACTCCTACGAGCAGTACTTC | CASKQGDSYEQYF
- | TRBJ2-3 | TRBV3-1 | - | TGTGCCAGCAGCAAAGGGGCGGATACGCAGTATTTT | CASSKGADTQYF
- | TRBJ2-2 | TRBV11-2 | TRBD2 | TGTGCCAGCAGAGCTAGCGGGAAGATCACCGGGGAGCTGTTTTTT | CASRASGKITGELFF
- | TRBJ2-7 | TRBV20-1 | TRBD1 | TGCAGTGCTAGGGGACAGGCCCACGAGCAGTACTTC | CSARGQAHEQYF
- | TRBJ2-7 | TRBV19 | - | TGTGCCAGTAGTATTCGGGCAGGGGCGGCCTACGAGCAGTACTTC | CASSIRAGAAYEQYF
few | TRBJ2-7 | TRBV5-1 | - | TGCGCCAGCAGCCCCTCGTCAGGCTCCTACGAGCAGTACTTC | CASSPSSGSYEQYF
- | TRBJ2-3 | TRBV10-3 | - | TGTGCCATCAGTGAGTCTAGGGGTCGCACAGATACGCAGTATTTT | CAISESRGRTDTQYF
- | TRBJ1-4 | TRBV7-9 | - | TGTGCCAGCAGCGAGGACCGATTTAATGAAAAACTGTTTTTT | CASSEDRFNEKLFF
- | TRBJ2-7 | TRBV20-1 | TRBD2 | TGCAGTGCTAAAAGGACTAGCGGGGCCAACGACAACTACGAGCAGTACTTC | CSAKRTSGANDNYEQYF
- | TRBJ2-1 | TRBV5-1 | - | TGCGCCAGCAGCTTCGGCTATCAAGACAATGAGCAGTTCTTC | CASSFGYQDNEQFF
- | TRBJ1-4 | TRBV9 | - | TGTGCCAGCAGCACGGACGTAGATGAAAAACTGTTTTTT | CASSTDVDEKLFF
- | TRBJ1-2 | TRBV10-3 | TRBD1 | TGTGCCATCAGTGAGTCGGACAGGGATGGCTACACCTTC | CAISESDRDGYTF
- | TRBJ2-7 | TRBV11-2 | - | TGTGCCAGCAGCTTTGTCAGGGGACCCTACGAGCAGTACTTC | CASSFVRGPYEQYF
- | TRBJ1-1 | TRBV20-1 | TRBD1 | TGCAGTGCTGGAAGGGACAGGGCCGACACTGAAGCTTTCTTT | CSAGRDRADTEAFF
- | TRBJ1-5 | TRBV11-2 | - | TGTGCCAGCAGCTTAGGAGCAGGGTCTCTACGCAATCAGCCCCAGCATTTT | CASSLGAGSLRNQPQHF
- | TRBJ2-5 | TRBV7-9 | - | TGTGCCAGCAGCTTCCCCCCTGGGGCTGAGGAGACCCAGTACTTC | CASSFPPGAEETQYF
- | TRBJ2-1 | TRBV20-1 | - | TGCAGTGCTAGTTGGGCGCTGAATGAGCAGTTCTTC | CSASWALNEQFF
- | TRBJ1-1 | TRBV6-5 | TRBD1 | TGTGCCAGTATAAGGGGCAGGGGGGACACTGAAGCTTTCTTT | CASIRGRGDTEAFF
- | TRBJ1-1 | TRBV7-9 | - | TGTGCCAGCACTCCGGAAGCGATCACTGAAGCTTTCTTT | CASTPEAITEAFF
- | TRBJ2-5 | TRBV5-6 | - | TGTGCCAGCACCCCGACTGGCGGGGAAGAGACCCAGTACTTC | CASTPTGGEETQYF
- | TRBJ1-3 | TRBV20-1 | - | TGCAGTGTACCTCTAGTAGCGGACTCTGGAAACACCATATATTTT | CSVPLVADSGNTIYF
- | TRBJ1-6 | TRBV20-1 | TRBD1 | TGCAGTGCTAGAGAAGGGACAGATTTAAATTCACCCCTCCACTTT | CSAREGTDLNSPLHF
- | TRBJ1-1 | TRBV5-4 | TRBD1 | TGTGCCAGCACCATGGAGGGGGCAGGTACTGAAGCTTTCTTT | CASTMEGAGTEAFF
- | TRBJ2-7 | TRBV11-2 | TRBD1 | TGTGCCAGCAGCTCCGGGACAGGGACGACCTACGAGCAGTACTTC | CASSSGTGTTYEQYF
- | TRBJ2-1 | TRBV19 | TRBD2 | TGTGCCAGTAGTATGGCCCCGGGACTAGTCAGTGAGCAGTTCTTC | CASSMAPGLVSEQFF
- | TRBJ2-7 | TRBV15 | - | TGTGCCACCAGCAGAGGTCAGGCCAGGGCCTACGAGCAGTACTTC | CATSRGQARAYEQYF
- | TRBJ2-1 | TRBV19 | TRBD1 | TGTGCCAGCGGACAGGGGGCGTTCAATGAGCAGTTCTTC | CASGQGAFNEQFF
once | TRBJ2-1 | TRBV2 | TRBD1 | TGTGCCAGCAGTGTTGGGGGACAGGGATTCAATGAGCAGTTCTTC | CASSVGGQGFNEQFF